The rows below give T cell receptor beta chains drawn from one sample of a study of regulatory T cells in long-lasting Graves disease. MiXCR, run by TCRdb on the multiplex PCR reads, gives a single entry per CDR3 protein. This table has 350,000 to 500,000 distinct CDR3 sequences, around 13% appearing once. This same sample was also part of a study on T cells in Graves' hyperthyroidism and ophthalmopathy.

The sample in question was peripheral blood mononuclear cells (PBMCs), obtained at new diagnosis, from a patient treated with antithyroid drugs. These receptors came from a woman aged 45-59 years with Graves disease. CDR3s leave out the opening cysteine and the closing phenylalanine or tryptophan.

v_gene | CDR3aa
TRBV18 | ASSPLRTGYGGELF
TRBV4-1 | ASSQVLGLAGQAYEQY
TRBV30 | AWSRVRTGGEGTQY
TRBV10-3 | ATTSDSTDTQY
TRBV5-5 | ASSWDDGTGGLRQH
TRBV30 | AWSPGLGTGELF
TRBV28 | ASSPTSGYTDTQY
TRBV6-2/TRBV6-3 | ASSYIRLYDEQF
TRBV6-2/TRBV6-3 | ASSEGRASGDYNEQF
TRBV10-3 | AISVYQGAHTEAF
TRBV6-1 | ASSTVQSNEKLF
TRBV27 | ASSLSRFYEQY
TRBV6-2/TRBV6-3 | ASSYWEYRTGAFVNQPQH